This TCR beta chain appears in the sequencing data of a study of OX40 agonist ivuxolimab in advanced cancers. At the level of the study: Patients received ivuxolimab, an intravenous treatment, every 2 weeks at 0.01 to 10 mg/kg.

This clone was observed a few times. What it recognizes is unknown. This CDR3 is built from 13 residues. Per germline, CDR1 MGHDK and CDR2 SYGVNS. Trimming cost V 2 bases and J 9 bases, with 14 bases left between them. Study-level findings and limits: The study observed clonal expansion of CD4+ and CD8+ blood T cells by week 6 at 0.1 to 3.0 mg/kg.

Some clones are missing from TCRdb's copy, which holds only in-frame ones; the method was immunoSEQ multiplex PCR. The data show 95,000 or so clones, over 75% seen once. The TCR was taken from an adult with an advanced solid tumor such as melanoma, head and neck, liver or kidney cancer. The sequenced sample was CD4+ or CD8+ T cells sorted from blood, obtained in a trial of the OX40 agonist ivuxolimab. V and J are TRBV25-1 and TRBJ2-7, with D hard to call. DNA of the CDR3: TGTGCCAGCAGTGAAACTTCAGGAACTGGGCAGTACTTC. Protein sequence: CASSETSGTGQYF.